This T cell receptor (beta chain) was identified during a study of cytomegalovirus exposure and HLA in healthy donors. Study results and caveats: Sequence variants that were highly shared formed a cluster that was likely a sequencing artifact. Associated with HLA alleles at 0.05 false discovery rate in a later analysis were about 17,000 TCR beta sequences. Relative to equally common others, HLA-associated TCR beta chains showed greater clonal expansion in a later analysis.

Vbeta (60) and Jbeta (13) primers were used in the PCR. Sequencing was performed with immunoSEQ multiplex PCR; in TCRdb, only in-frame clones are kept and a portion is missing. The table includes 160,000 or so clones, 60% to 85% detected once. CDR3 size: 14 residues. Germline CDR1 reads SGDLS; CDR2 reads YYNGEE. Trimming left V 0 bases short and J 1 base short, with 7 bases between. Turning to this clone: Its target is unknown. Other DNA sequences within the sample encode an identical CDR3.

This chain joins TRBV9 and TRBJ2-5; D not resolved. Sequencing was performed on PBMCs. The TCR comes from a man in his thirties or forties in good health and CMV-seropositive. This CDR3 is CASSVAHSQETQYF. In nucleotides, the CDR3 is TGTGCCAGCAGCGTAGCACACAGCCAAGAGACCCAGTACTTC. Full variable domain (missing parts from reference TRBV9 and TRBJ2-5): DSGVTQTPKHLITATGQRVTLRCSPRSGDLSVYWYQQSLDQGLQFLIQYYNGEERAKGNILERFSAQQFPDLHSELNLSSLELGDSALYFCASSVAHSQETQYFGPGTRLLVL.